This passage covers 28 T cell receptor beta chains from one sample sequenced in a study of graft-versus-host responses after intestinal transplantation. Method: immunoSEQ multiplex PCR; TCRdb's copy keeps in-frame clones and lacks some. Of 4,400 or so clones listed, 65% to 80% were seen once; the top ten hold 7% to 9%. Once graft tissue had been processed, intraepithelial and lamina propria lymphocytes were released. The input for sequencing was ileum tissue, taken about 130 days after intestinal transplantation. These receptor sequences come from a human patient who received an intestinal transplant, so some T cells may come from the graft donor.

This chain connects TRBV28 to TRBJ2-2; 8 bases fit TRBD2. The CDR3 spans 16 residues. CDR1 and CDR2 from the germline V gene are MDHEN and SYDVKM. J gave up 3 bases and V 7 bases, and 10 bases lay outside the gene matches. The CDR3 sequence: CASTHRLAGHTGELFF. CDR3 nucleotides: TGTGCCAGCACCCACAGGCTAGCGGGCCACACCGGGGAGCTGTTTTTT.

V gene TRBV14 combines with J gene TRBJ2-1; 11 bases are a match to TRBD2. CDR3 length: 17 amino acids. The J segment lost 10 bases and the V segment lost 0 bases, leaving 11 bases of the junction unmatched. Germline V gives CDR1 SGHDN, CDR2 FVKESK. CDR3 amino acids: CASSQDGGTSGRGEQFF. DNA for the CDR3: TGTGCCAGCAGCCAAGATGGCGGGACTAGCGGCCGCGGAGAGCAGTTCTTC.

The chain couples TRBV6-4 to TRBJ2-1; D may be TRBD2 (6 bases). V lost 0 bases, J lost 0 bases, and 6 bases lay in between. The germline CDR1 and CDR2 sequences are MRHNA and SNTAGT. This CDR3 spans 15 amino acids. The CDR3 nucleotides read TGTGCCAGCAGTGACTCTAGCGGCTCCTACAATGAGCAGTTCTTC. It translates to CASSDSSGSYNEQFF.

The chain carries TRBV9 and TRBJ2-2; 12 bases line up with TRBD2. Germline V lookup: CDR1 SGDLS, CDR2 YYNGEE. V shed 5 bases and J 3 bases; nucleotides not matched to a gene: 2. CDR3 size: 15 residues. This CDR3 reads CASRPSGGDTGELFF. The CDR3, as DNA: TGTGCCAGCAGGCCTAGCGGGGGGGACACCGGGGAGCTGTTTTTT.

This rearrangement joins TRBV9 to TRBJ2-2; 8 nucleotides match TRBD1. The CDR3 has 17 residues. The V and J ends lost 3 bases and 0 bases, in that order; junction bases with no gene match: 7. Germline V gene sequence: CDR1 SGDLS, CDR2 YYNGEE. CDR3 nucleotide sequence: TGTGCCAGCAGCGCCCAGGGGGCTAGCGCGAACACCGGGGAGCTGTTTTTT. Protein product: CASSAQGASANTGELFF.

The rearrangement joins TRBV5-1 to TRBJ2-1; D perhaps matches TRBD1 (6 bases). Germline V gene data show CDR1 as SGHRS and CDR2 as YFSETQ. Trimming removed 5 bases at V and 6 bases at J, with 12 bases between. This CDR3 comprises 13 residues. CDR3 region: CASRSNRANEQFF. Written as DNA, the CDR3 is TGCGCCAGCAGAAGTAACAGGGCCAATGAGCAGTTCTTC. Complete variable domain (other parts from reference TRBV5-1 and TRBJ2-1): KAGVTQTPRYLIKTRGQQVTLSCSPISGHRSVSWYQQTPGQGLQFLFEYFSETQRNKGNFPGRFSGRQFSNSRSEMNVSTLELGDSALYLCASRSNRANEQFFGPGTRLTVL.

For this clone: One end of the junction does not line up with germline, which may come from a read error. The chain is built from TRBV6-5 and TRBJ2-3; tentatively, D is TRBD1 (6 bases). The germline CDR1 and CDR2 sequences are MNHEY and SVGAGI. The CDR3 length is 14 residues. CDR3 coding DNA: TGTGCTAGCAGTTATAGGGGACATACAGATACGCAGTATTTT. This sequence encodes CASSYRGHTDTQYF.

The gene calls are TRBV20-1 and TRBJ1-2; D gene unclear. The CDR3 consists of 10 residues. Germline-derived CDR1 and CDR2 are DFQATT and SNEGSKA (reference sequence). The V gene lost 1 base and the J gene lost 8 bases, with 5 bases spanning the gap. The CDR3 loop is CSARGRGYTF. The CDR3 DNA is TGCAGTGCTAGAGGTCGGGGCTACACCTTC.

The chain links TRBV10-3 to TRBJ2-3; 11 bases are a match to TRBD2. With V trimmed by 5 bases and J by 3 bases, 4 bases remained unmatched. This CDR3 spans 15 amino acids. Looked up from germline, CDR1 is ENHRY and CDR2 is SYGVKD. The CDR3 nucleotides read TGTGCCATCAGTTTAGCGGGAGGGTCGACAGATACGCAGTATTTT. Translating gives CAISLAGGSTDTQYF.

The CDR3 DNA reads as TGTGCCACCAGCAGAAGGGACAGGGGATCCCATCAGCCCCAGCATTTT. Translated: CATSRRDRGSHQPQHF. The chain has TRBV15 and TRBJ1-5; 10 bases are shared with TRBD1. Trimming at V came to 2 bases and at J to 5 bases, leaving 6 bases not matched to a gene. The germline gives CDR1 LNHNV, CDR2 YYDKDF (reference sequence). The CDR3 spans 16 residues. The full variable domain, in which reference TRBV15 and TRBJ1-5 provide the parts outside the CDR3, is DAMVIQNPRYQVTQFGKPVTLSCSQTLNHNVMYWYQQKSSQAPKLLFHYYDKDFNNEADTPDNFQSRRPNTSFCFLDIRSPGLGDTAMYLCATSRRDRGSHQPQHFGDGTRLSIL.

The chain has TRBV19 and TRBJ1-1, with no clear D. Germline V lookup: CDR1 LNHDA, CDR2 SQIVND (reference sequence). This CDR3 has 13 residues. The V and J ends lost 4 bases and 3 bases respectively, with 9 bases between them. The CDR3 is CASSKHGDTEAFF. Written as DNA, the CDR3 is TGTGCCAGTAGTAAACATGGGGACACTGAAGCTTTCTTT.

The genes are TRBV18 and TRBJ2-5; 11 bases are shared with TRBD2. The J call could be wrong; TRBJ2-7 is a better fit for the DNA end. Germline-derived CDR1 and CDR2 are KGHSH and LQKENI. This CDR3 is built from 14 residues. CDR3 protein: CASSPLAGGYEQYF. CDR3 sequence (DNA): TGTGCCAGCTCACCACTAGCGGGAGGGTACGAGCAGTACTTC.

The rearrangement joins TRBV5-4 to TRBJ2-1; TRBD1 might be the D (5 bases). Trimming pared 0 bases from V and 7 bases from J, leaving 8 bases between. Germline-derived CDR1 and CDR2 are SGHNT and YYREEE (reference sequence). CDR3 size: 13 residues. CDR3 DNA sequence: TGTGCCAGCAGCTTGGCCAGGGCGAATGAGCAGTTCTTC. This gives the protein CASSLARANEQFF.

The rearrangement uses TRBV6-5 and TRBJ2-7; no clear D. V was clipped by 0 bases and J by 2 bases, with 8 bases between them. Germline CDR1 is MNHEY and CDR2 is SVGAGI. CDR3 length: 14 residues. The CDR3 DNA follows: TGTGCCAGCAGTTACTCTTACAGTACCTACGAGCAGTACTTC. Amino acids: CASSYSYSTYEQYF.

The chain uses TRBV7-9 and TRBJ1-1; D perhaps matches TRBD1 (6 bases). Trimming removed 5 bases from V and 1 base from J, with 8 bases in between. Germline V lookup: CDR1 SEHNR, CDR2 FQNEAQ (reference sequence). The CDR3 is made up of 13 amino acids. The CDR3 spells CASSPQGNTEAFF. CDR3 DNA sequence: TGTGCCAGCAGCCCACAGGGGAACACTGAAGCTTTCTTT.

Comment on this clone: The sample has other DNA sequences that encode this CDR3 too. The chain links TRBV19 to TRBJ1-2; 7 bases line up with TRBD1. Germline values: CDR1 LNHDA, CDR2 SQIVND (reference sequence). V trimming: 7 bases; J trimming: 0 bases; junction bases outside the gene matches: 5. CDR3 length: 14 residues. In nucleotides, the CDR3 is TGTGCCAGTATGGGGGACAGATCTAACTATGGCTACACCTTC. Residues: CASMGDRSNYGYTF.

The chain combines TRBV9 with TRBJ2-6; TRBD2 agrees at 9 bases. Trimming at V came to 6 bases and at J to 3 bases, leaving 16 bases not matched to a gene. The germline V gene encodes CDR1 SGDLS and CDR2 YYNGEE. The CDR3 length is 19 residues. The CDR3 coding sequence is TGTGCCAGCAAAGGTCGAGCGGGAGGAGTTACAGGTGGGGCCAACGTCCTGACTTTC. As protein: CASKGRAGGVTGGANVLTF.

This clone was recorded a few times. The chain has TRBV6-4 and TRBJ2-2, with D possibly being TRBD2 (6 bases). This CDR3 contains 15 residues. With 0 bases removed from V and 1 base from J, the gap between germline ends came to 6 bases. Germline CDR1 is MRHNA and CDR2 is SNTAGT. The CDR3 reads CASSDSRENTGELFF. CDR3 bases: TGTGCCAGCAGTGACTCGCGGGAGAACACCGGGGAGCTGTTTTTT.

The V and J genes are TRBV4-1 and TRBJ1-3; no clear D gene. The V and J ends lost 3 bases and 0 bases respectively, with 12 bases between them. This CDR3 has 16 amino acids. Germline assignment: CDR1 MGHRA and CDR2 YSYEKL. CDR3 DNA sequence: TGCGCCAGCAGCCAGGCGGGTTTCCCCTCTGGAAACACCATATATTTT. Protein sequence: CASSQAGFPSGNTIYF.

This clone was seen just once. This chain links TRBV5-1 with TRBJ1-2, with TRBD1 matching 9 bases. CDR1 SGHRS and CDR2 YFSETQ come from the germline V gene. The V segment lost 4 bases and the J segment 5 bases; nucleotides outside the gene matches: 3. The CDR3 length is 13 residues. The CDR3 here is CASSDGQGYGYTF. The CDR3 DNA sequence: TGCGCCAGCAGCGACGGACAGGGGTATGGCTACACCTTC.

The chain uses TRBV5-4 and TRBJ2-7, with TRBD2 matching 13 bases. The CDR3 runs 15 residues. The germline V gene has CDR1 SGHNT and CDR2 YYREEE (reference sequence). The V and J ends lost 5 bases and 6 bases, in that order; junction bases with no gene match: 8. CDR3 sequence: CASSSGLAGVSEQYF. DNA for the CDR3: TGTGCCAGCAGTTCAGGACTAGCGGGAGTCTCCGAGCAGTACTTC.

This chain uses TRBV28 with TRBJ1-2; no firm D call. From germline, CDR1 is MDHEN and CDR2 SYDVKM. The CDR3 is made up of 11 amino acids. V lost 6 bases to trimming and J lost 4 bases, with 6 bases between them. This CDR3 is CASSRGYGYTF. The CDR3 nucleotides are TGTGCCAGCAGCCGAGGCTATGGCTACACCTTC.

A single count supports this clone. J is TRBJ1-2 and V is TRBV4-1, with D unresolved. The CDR3 has 14 residues. Deletions cut 4 bases from V and 0 bases from J, with 9 bases between. Germline-derived CDR1 and CDR2 are MGHRA and YSYEKL. The CDR3 spells CASSPPTANYGYTF. The CDR3 nucleotides are TGCGCCAGCAGCCCCCCGACGGCTAACTATGGCTACACCTTC.

V gene TRBV11-2 combines with J gene TRBJ2-7; TRBD2 matches 12 bases. V trimming: 2 bases; J trimming: 9 bases; junction bases outside the gene matches: 14. Germline V CDR1 and CDR2: SGHAT, FQNNGV. This CDR3 contains 17 residues. CDR3 nucleotide sequence: TGTGCCAGCAGCTTATGGCTCAGGACTAGCGGGGTCGAGGGGCAGTACTTC. Translated, it gives CASSLWLRTSGVEGQYF.

The genes are TRBV15 and TRBJ2-6; D call uncertain. The CDR3 has 15 residues. The germline V gene has CDR1 LNHNV and CDR2 YYDKDF (reference sequence). Trimming shortened V by 0 bases and J by 0 bases, and 3 bases separated the two germline ends. The CDR3 reads CATSRDNSGANVLTF. As DNA, the CDR3 is TGTGCCACCAGCAGAGACAACTCTGGGGCCAACGTCCTGACTTTC.

This clone was seen only a few times. The chain has TRBV9 and TRBJ2-5, with D tentatively TRBD1 (5 bases). Matching the DNA end better, TRBJ2-7 makes the J call doubtful. The CDR3 sequence is 13 residues long. The germline V gene encodes CDR1 SGDLS and CDR2 YYNGEE. CDR3 region: CASSVNQGYEQYF. CDR3 bases: TGTGCCAGCAGCGTAAATCAGGGTTACGAGCAGTACTTC.

The rearrangement joins TRBV5-1 to TRBJ2-7, with a possible D match to TRBD1 (5 bases). Per germline, CDR1 SGHRS and CDR2 YFSETQ. The CDR3 covers 14 residues. The V end lost 2 bases, the J end lost 1 base, and 10 bases lay between the germline ends. DNA of the CDR3: TGCGCCAGCAGCTTAGAATCAGGGTCCTACGAGCAGTACTTC. This translates into CASSLESGSYEQYF.

The chain uses TRBV27 and TRBJ2-5; D possibly corresponds to TRBD2 (5 bases). The CDR3 extends over 11 amino acids. Germline assignment: CDR1 MNHEY and CDR2 SMNVEV (reference sequence). V lost 5 bases and J lost 11, with 12 bases in between. The CDR3 DNA follows: TGTGCCAGCAGTCCCCCCTGGGAGCAGTACTTC. Protein sequence: CASSPPWEQYF.